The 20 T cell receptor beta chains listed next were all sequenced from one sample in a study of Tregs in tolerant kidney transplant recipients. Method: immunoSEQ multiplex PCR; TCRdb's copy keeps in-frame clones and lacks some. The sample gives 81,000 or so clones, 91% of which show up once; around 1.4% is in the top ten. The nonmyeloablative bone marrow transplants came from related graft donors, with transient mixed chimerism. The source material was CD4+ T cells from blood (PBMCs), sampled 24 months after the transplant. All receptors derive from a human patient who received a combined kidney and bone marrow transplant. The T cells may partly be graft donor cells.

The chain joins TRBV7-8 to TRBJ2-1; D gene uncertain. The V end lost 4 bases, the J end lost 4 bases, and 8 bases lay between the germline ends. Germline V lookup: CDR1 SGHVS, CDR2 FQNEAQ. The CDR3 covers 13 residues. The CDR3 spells CASSSTAYNEQFF. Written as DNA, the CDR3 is TGTGCCAGCAGCTCTACAGCTTACAATGAGCAGTTCTTC.

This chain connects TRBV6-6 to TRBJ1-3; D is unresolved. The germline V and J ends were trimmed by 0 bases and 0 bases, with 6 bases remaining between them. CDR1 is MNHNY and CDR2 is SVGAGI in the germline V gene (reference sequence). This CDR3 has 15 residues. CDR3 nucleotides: TGTGCCAGCAGTTACTCGAGCACCTCTGGAAACACCATATATTTT. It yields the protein CASSYSSTSGNTIYF.

The CDR3 coding sequence is TGTGCCACCAGCAGAGATGGACAGCCCTGGTTGAGGCTGTACTTC. It encodes CATSRDGQPWLRLYF. The chain joins TRBV15 to TRBJ2-7; D is possibly TRBD1 (6 bases). Germline lookup yields CDR1 LNHNV and CDR2 YYDKDF (reference sequence). The ends were cut back, 0 bases at V and 12 bases at J, with 21 bases in the middle. This CDR3 has 15 residues.

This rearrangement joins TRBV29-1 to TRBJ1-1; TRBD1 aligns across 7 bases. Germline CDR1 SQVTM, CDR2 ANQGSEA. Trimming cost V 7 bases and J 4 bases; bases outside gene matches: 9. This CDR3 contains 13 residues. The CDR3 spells CSALRGLGTEAFF. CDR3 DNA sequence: TGCAGCGCCTTAAGGGGGCTGGGCACTGAAGCTTTCTTT.

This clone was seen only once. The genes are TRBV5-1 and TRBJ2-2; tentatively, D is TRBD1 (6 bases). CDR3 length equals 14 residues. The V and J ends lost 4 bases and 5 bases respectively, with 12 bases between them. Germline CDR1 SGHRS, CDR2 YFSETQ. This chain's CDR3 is CASSVGQQTGELFF. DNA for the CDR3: TGCGCCAGCAGCGTGGGACAACAGACCGGGGAGCTGTTTTTT.

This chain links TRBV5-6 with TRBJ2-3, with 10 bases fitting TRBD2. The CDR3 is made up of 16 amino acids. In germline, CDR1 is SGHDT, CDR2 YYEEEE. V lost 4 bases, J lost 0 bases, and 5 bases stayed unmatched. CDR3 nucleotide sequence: TGTGCCAGCAGCCAAGCGGGAGGGGTCAGCACAGATACGCAGTATTTT. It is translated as CASSQAGGVSTDTQYF.

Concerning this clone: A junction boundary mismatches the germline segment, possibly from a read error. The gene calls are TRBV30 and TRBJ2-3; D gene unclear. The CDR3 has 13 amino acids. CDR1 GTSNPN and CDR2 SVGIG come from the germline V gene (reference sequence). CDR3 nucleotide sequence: TGTGCGTGGAGTGAGCTCATCACAGATACGCAGTATTTT. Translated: CAWSELITDTQYF.

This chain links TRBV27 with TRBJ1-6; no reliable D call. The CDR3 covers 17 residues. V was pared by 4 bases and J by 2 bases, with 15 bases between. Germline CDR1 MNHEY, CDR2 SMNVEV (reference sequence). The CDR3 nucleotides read TGTGCCAGCAGTTATCGGTCGAGCCGGGCCTATAATTCACCCCTCCACTTT. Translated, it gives CASSYRSSRAYNSPLHF.

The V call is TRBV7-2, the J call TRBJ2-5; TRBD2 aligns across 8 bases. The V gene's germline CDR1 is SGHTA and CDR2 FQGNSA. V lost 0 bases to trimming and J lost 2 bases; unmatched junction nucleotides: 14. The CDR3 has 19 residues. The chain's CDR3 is CASSLAVAGSPMGQETQYF. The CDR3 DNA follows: TGTGCCAGCAGCTTAGCTGTAGCGGGGAGTCCAATGGGGCAAGAGACCCAGTACTTC.

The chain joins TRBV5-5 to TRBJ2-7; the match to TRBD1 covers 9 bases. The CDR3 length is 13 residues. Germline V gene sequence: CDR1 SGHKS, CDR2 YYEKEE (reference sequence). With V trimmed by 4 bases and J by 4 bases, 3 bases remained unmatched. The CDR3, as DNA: TGTGCCAGCAGCAGGGGACAGGGTTACGAGCAGTACTTC. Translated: CASSRGQGYEQYF.

DNA for the CDR3: TGTGCCAGCAGCAGGGGACAGGGAGAATCACCCCTCCACTTT. This sequence encodes CASSRGQGESPLHF. The chain couples TRBV7-9 to TRBJ1-6; 9 nucleotides align to TRBD1. CDR3 length: 14 residues. V was pared by 5 bases and J by 10 bases, with 6 bases of the junction left unmatched. Germline CDR1 and CDR2: SEHNR and FQNEAQ (reference sequence).

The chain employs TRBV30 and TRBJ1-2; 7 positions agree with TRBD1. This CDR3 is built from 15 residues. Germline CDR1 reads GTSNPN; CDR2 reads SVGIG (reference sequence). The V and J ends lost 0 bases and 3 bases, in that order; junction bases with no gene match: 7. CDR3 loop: CAWSVPGQPHYGYTF. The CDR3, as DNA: TGTGCCTGGAGTGTACCGGGACAGCCGCACTATGGCTACACCTTC.

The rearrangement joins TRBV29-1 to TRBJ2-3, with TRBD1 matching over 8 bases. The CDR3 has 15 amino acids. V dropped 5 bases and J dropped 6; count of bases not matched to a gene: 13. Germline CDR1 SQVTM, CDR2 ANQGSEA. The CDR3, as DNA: TGCAGCGTTACCTTTCTCGGACAGGGTGGTGATACGCAGTATTTT. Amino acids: CSVTFLGQGGDTQYF.

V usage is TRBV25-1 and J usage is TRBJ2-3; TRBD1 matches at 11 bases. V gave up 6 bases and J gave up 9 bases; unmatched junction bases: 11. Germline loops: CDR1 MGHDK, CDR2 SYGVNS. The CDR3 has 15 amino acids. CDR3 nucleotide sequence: TGTGCCAGCAGACTATCCGGGACAGGGGGGATCACGCAGTATTTT. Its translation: CASRLSGTGGITQYF.

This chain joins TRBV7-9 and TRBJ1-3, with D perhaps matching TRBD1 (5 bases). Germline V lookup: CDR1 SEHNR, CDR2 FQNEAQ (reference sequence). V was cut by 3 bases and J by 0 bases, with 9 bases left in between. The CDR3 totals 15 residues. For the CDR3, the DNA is TGTGCCAGCAGCTTTCTAAGGGGCTCTGGAAACACCATATATTTT. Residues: CASSFLRGSGNTIYF.

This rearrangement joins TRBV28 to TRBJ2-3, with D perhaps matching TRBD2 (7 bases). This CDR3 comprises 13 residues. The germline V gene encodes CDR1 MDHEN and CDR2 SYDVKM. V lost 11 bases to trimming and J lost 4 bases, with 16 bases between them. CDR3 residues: CAGGGGRADTQYF. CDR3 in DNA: TGTGCCGGAGGGGGGGGCAGAGCAGATACGCAGTATTTT.

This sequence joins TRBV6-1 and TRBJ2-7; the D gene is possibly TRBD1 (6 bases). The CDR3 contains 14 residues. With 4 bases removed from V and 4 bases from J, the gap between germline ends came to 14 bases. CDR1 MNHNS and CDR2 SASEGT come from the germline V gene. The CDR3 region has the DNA TGTGCCAGCAGTGGCTTACAGGGTGCATACGAGCAGTACTTC. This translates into CASSGLQGAYEQYF.

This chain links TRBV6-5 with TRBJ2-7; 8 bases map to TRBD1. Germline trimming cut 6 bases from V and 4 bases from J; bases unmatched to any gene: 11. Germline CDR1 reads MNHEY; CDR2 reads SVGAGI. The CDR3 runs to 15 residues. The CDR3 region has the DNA TGTGCCAGCAGACCACTTGACAGGGGAAGTTACGAGCAGTACTTC. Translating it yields CASRPLDRGSYEQYF.

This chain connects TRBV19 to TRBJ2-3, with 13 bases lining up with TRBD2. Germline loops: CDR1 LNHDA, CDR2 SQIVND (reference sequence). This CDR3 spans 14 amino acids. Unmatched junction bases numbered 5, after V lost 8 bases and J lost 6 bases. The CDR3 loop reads CASRTSGGGDTQYF. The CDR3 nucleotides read TGTGCCAGTCGGACTAGCGGGGGCGGCGATACGCAGTATTTT.

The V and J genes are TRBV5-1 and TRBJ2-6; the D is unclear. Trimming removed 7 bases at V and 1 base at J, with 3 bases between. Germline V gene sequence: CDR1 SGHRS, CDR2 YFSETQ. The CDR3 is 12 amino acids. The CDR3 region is CASQSGANVLTF. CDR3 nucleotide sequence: TGCGCCAGCCAATCTGGGGCCAACGTCCTGACTTTC.